This T cell receptor (beta chain) derives from a study of monozygotic twins with inflammatory bowel disease. This CDR3 region has 11 residues. Germline V lookup: CDR1 MNHEY, CDR2 SVGAGI. TCRdb reanalyzed the 5' RACE reads, giving one entry per CDR3 protein sequence and no DNA. Recorded for this sample: 200,000 to 250,000 distinct CDR3 sequences. The TCR originated in a human donor with ulcerative colitis or Crohn's disease, or a healthy co-twin of an affected twin (not recorded which). The sequencing input was blood. V usage is TRBV6-5 and J usage is TRBJ1-1. CDR3 sequence: CASSSEAEAFF.